This T cell receptor beta chain emerged from a study of blood T cell repertoires in COVID-19. TCRdb's copy holds only in-frame clones and misses some; the assay was immunoSEQ multiplex PCR. The sample holds around 180,000 clones, 80% to 85% seen once. Germline V gene sequence: CDR1 SGHAT, CDR2 FQNNGV. The CDR3 loop spans 16 amino acids. With V trimmed by 5 bases and J by 5 bases, 12 bases remained unmatched. This clone has more than one count but fewer than ten. This TCR derives from a woman older than 75 with COVID-19, enrolled during active disease. Sequenced material: peripheral blood. The chain is built from TRBV11-2 and TRBJ2-7, with 10 bases identical to TRBD1. As DNA, the CDR3 is TGTGCCAGCAGCACCGTCCTGGGGGACAGGGGCCACGAGCAGTACTTC. It specifies CASSTVLGDRGHEQYF.